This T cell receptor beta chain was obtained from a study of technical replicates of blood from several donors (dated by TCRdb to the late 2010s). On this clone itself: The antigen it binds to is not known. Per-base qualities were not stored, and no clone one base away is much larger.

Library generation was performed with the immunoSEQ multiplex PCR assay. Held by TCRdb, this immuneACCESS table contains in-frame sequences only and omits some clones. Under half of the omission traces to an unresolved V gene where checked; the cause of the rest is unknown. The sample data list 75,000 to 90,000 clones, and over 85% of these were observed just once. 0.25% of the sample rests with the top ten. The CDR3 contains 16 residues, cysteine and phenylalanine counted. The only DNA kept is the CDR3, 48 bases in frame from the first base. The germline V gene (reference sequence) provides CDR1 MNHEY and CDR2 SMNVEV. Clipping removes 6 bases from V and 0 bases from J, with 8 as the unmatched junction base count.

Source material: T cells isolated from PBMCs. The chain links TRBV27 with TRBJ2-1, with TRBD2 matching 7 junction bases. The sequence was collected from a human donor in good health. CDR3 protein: CASRDGGVSSYNEQFF. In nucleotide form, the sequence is TGTGCCAGCAGAGATGGGGGGGTGAGCTCCTACAATGAGCAGTTCTTC.